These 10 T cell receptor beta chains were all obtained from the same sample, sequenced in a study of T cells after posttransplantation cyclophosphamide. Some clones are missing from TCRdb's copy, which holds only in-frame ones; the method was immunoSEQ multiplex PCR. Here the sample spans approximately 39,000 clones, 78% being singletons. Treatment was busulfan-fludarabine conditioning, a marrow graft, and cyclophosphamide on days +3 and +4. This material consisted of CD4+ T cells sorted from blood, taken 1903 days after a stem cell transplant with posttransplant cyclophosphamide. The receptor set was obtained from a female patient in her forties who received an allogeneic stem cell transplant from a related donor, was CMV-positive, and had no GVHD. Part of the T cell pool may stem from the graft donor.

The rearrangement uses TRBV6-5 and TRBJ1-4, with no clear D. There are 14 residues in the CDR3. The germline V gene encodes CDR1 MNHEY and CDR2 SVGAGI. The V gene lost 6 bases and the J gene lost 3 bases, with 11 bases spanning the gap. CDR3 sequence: CASRSREANEKLFF. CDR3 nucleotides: TGTGCCAGCAGGTCCCGGGAAGCTAATGAAAAACTGTTTTTT.

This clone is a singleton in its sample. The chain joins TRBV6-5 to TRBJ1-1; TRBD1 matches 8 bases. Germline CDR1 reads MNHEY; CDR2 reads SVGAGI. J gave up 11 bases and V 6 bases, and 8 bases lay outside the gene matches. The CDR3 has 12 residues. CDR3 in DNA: TGTGCCAGCAGGAACGGACAGGGTGGGGCTTTCTTT. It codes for CASRNGQGGAFF.

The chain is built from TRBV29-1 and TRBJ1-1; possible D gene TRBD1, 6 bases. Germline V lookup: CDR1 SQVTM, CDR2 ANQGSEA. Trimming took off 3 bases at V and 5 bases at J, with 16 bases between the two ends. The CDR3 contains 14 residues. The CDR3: CSVELVRGGTEAFF. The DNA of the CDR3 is TGCAGCGTTGAGTTGGTCAGGGGAGGGACTGAAGCTTTCTTT.

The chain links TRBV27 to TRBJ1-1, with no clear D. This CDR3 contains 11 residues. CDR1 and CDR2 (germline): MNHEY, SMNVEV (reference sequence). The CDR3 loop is CASKGRGEAFF. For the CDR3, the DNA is TGTGCGAGTAAAGGGAGAGGTGAAGCTTTCTTT.

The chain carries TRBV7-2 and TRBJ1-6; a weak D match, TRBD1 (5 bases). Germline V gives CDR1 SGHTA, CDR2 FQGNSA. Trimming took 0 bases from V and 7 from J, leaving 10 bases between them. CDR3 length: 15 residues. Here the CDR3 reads CASSLATQGNSPLHF. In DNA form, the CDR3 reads TGTGCCAGCAGCTTAGCTACCCAGGGAAATTCACCCCTCCACTTT. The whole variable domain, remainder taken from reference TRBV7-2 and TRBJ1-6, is GAGVSQSPSNKVTEKGKDVELRCDPISGHTALYWYRQSLGQGLEFLIYFQGNSAPDKSGLPSDRFSAERTGGSVSTLTIQRTQQEDSAVYLCASSLATQGNSPLHFGNGTRLTVT.

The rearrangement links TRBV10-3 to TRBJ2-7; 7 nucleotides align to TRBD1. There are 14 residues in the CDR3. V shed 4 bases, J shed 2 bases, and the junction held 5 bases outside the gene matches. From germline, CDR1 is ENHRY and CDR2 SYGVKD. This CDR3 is CAISAGQVTYEQYF. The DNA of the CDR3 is TGTGCCATCAGTGCCGGACAGGTGACCTACGAGCAGTACTTC.

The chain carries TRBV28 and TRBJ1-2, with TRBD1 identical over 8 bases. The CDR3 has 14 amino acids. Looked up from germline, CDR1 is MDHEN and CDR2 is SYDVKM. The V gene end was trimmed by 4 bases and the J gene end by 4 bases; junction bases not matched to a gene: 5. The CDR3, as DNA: TGTGCCAGCAGTTCCTCCGGACAGGGCTATGGCTACACCTTC. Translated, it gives CASSSSGQGYGYTF.

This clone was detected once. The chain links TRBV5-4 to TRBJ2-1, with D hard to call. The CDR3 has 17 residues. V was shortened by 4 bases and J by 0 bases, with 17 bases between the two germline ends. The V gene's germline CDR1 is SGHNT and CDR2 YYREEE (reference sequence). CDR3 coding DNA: TGTGCCAGCAGCCCGGGTATTACCCGAATCTCCTACAATGAGCAGTTCTTC. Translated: CASSPGITRISYNEQFF.

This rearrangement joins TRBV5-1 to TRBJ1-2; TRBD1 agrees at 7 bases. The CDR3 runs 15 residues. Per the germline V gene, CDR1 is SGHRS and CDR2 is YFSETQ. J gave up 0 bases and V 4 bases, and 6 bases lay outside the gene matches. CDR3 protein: CASSQRQGANYGYTF. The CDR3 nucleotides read TGCGCCAGCAGCCAGAGACAGGGAGCTAACTATGGCTACACCTTC.

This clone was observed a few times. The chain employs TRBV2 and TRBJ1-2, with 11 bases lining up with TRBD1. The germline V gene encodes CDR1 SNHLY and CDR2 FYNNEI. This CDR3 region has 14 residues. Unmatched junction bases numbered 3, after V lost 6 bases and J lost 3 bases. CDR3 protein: CASSWDRGDYGYTF. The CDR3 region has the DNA TGTGCCAGCAGCTGGGACAGGGGGGACTATGGCTACACCTTC.